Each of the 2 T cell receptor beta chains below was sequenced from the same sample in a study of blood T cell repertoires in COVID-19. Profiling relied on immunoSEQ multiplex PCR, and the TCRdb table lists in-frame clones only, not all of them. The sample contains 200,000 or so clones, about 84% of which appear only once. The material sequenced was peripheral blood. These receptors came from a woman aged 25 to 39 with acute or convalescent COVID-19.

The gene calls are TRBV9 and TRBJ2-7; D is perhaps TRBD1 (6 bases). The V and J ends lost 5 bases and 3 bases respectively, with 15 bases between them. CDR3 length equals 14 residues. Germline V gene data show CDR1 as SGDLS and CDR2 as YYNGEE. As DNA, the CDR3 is TGTGCCAGCAGTCGCAACAGGGTCGACTACGAGCAGTACTTC. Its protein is CASSRNRVDYEQYF.

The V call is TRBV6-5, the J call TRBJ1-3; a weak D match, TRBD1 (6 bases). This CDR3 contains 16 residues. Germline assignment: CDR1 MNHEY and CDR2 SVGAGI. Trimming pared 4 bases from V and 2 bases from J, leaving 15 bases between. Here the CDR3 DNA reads TGTGCCAGCAGTTTTAGCAGGGGCCCTCCTGGAAACACCATATATTTT. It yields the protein CASSFSRGPPGNTIYF.